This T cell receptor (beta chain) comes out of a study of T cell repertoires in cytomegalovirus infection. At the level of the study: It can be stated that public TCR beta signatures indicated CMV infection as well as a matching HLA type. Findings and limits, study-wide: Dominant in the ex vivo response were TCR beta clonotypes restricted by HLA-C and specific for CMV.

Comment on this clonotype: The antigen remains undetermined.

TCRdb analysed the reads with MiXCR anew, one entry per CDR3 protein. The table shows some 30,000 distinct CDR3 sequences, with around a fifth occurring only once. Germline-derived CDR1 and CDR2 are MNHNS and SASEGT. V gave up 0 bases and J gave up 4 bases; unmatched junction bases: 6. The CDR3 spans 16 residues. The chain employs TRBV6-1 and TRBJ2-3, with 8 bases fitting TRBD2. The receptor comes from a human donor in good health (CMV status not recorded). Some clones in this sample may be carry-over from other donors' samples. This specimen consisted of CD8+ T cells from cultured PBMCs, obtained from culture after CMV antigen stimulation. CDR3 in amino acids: CASSEAASGRSDTQYF. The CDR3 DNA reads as TGTGCCAGCAGTGAAGCGGCTAGCGGGCGGTCAGATACGCAGTATTTT.